The 20 T cell receptor beta chains below come from one sample, sequenced in a study of blood T cell repertoires in COVID-19. The table came from immunoSEQ multiplex PCR; TCRdb's copy has only in-frame clones and leaves some out. The sample yields 200,000 to 300,000 clones, approximately 89% seen once. The sample taken for sequencing was PBMCs or T cells enriched from blood (not recorded which). The receptors were gathered from a middle-aged woman with acute COVID-19.

The V call is TRBV10-3, the J call TRBJ1-5; tentative D call: TRBD1 (5 bases). Germline lookup yields CDR1 ENHRY and CDR2 SYGVKD. Trimming shortened V by 6 bases and J by 2 bases, and 14 bases separated the two germline ends. The CDR3 is made up of 15 amino acids. The CDR3 region has the DNA TGTGCCATCAGCGGGGGGACTTTGGGCAATCAGCCCCAGCATTTT. Translating gives CAISGGTLGNQPQHF.

The chain joins TRBV19 to TRBJ1-5, with TRBD1 matching over 7 bases. The CDR3 runs 14 residues. V was clipped by 9 bases and J by 2 bases; unmatched bases: 7. Germline values: CDR1 LNHDA, CDR2 SQIVND (reference sequence). DNA of the CDR3: TGTGCCAGCAACGGACAGGCGGGCAATCAGCCCCAGCATTTT. The encoded protein is CASNGQAGNQPQHF.

The table lists this clone with many counts. This chain links TRBV3-1 (or the pseudogene TRBV3-2) with TRBJ2-7; D uncertain. This CDR3 region has 14 residues. Trimming shortened V by 2 bases and J by 7 bases, and 15 bases separated the two germline ends. Germline values: CDR1 LGHDT, CDR2 YNNKEL (reference sequence). The CDR3 spells CASSQWSSSREQYF. The CDR3 DNA sequence: TGTGCCAGCAGCCAATGGAGTAGCTCGAGGGAGCAGTACTTC.

This clone occurred a few times. Additional DNA sequences in this sample encode the identical CDR3. The chain joins TRBV5-4 to TRBJ2-2; 7 bases fit TRBD1. Losses at the gene ends were 0 bases for V and 4 bases for J; bases not matched to a gene: 3. The CDR3 totals 15 residues. Germline CDR1 is SGHNT and CDR2 is YYREEE (reference sequence). The CDR3: CASSLGQGGTGELFF. CDR3 coding DNA: TGTGCCAGCAGCTTGGGACAGGGCGGCACCGGGGAGCTGTTTTTT.

This chain uses TRBV27 with TRBJ1-2; perhaps TRBD1 as D (6 bases). The CDR3 is 14 residues long. The germline CDR1 and CDR2 sequences are MNHEY and SMNVEV (reference sequence). V was cut by 3 bases and J by 4 bases, with 12 bases left in between. The CDR3 DNA sequence: TGTGCCAGCAGTTTGGGGGGGCTTGGCTATGGCTACACCTTC. Protein sequence: CASSLGGLGYGYTF.

This rearrangement joins TRBV19 to TRBJ2-2, with a weak D call TRBD2 (6 bases). V lost 4 bases and J lost 1, with 13 bases in between. The germline V gene encodes CDR1 LNHDA and CDR2 SQIVND (reference sequence). CDR3 length equals 16 residues. The CDR3 protein is CASSRRAGRNTGELFF. For the CDR3, the DNA is TGTGCCAGTAGTAGACGGGCGGGGAGGAACACCGGGGAGCTGTTTTTT.

The chain has TRBV3-1 (or the pseudogene TRBV3-2) and TRBJ2-6; D may be TRBD1 (5 bases). V shed 0 bases and J shed 0 bases, with 12 bases lying between them. The CDR3 sequence is 18 residues long. The germline gives CDR1 LGHDT, CDR2 YNNKEL (reference sequence). CDR3 DNA sequence: TGTGCCAGCAGCCAAGATGGGGCCCCGACCTCTGGGGCCAACGTCCTGACTTTC. Encoded protein: CASSQDGAPTSGANVLTF.

The gene calls are TRBV30 and TRBJ2-5, with TRBD1 identical over 8 bases. V dropped 1 base and J dropped 1; count of bases not matched to a gene: 5. This CDR3 has 15 residues. Germline loops: CDR1 GTSNPN, CDR2 SVGIG (reference sequence). The CDR3 DNA reads TGTGCCTGGAGTGCCAAAGACAGGGGCCAAGAGACCCAGTACTTC. It codes for CAWSAKDRGQETQYF.

The chain employs TRBV6-5 and TRBJ1-2; 9 bases agree with TRBD1. Germline-derived CDR1 and CDR2 are MNHEY and SVGAGI. The J segment lost 8 bases and the V segment lost 6 bases, leaving 7 bases of the junction unmatched. The CDR3 is made up of 13 amino acids. CDR3 region: CASSKGQGLGYTF. The CDR3 bases are TGTGCCAGCAGCAAGGGACAGGGTTTGGGCTACACCTTC.

The chain employs TRBV4-3 and TRBJ2-3; 9 bases agree with TRBD2. CDR1 and CDR2 from the germline V gene are LGHNA and YSLEER. V shed 4 bases and J 4 bases; nucleotides not matched to a gene: 3. The CDR3 totals 14 residues. CDR3 coding DNA: TGCGCCAGCAGCCGAGGACTAGCGTCAGATACGCAGTATTTT. Residues: CASSRGLASDTQYF.

The V gene is TRBV3-1 (or the pseudogene TRBV3-2), the J gene TRBJ1-2; D unresolved. The V gene's germline CDR1 is LGHDT and CDR2 YNNKEL (reference sequence). This CDR3 spans 15 amino acids. The V and J ends lost 4 bases and 0 bases respectively, with 12 bases between them. The CDR3 here is CASSPTKTSNYGYTF. CDR3 DNA sequence: TGTGCCAGCAGCCCGACAAAGACGTCTAACTATGGCTACACCTTC.

The V and J genes are TRBV5-1 and TRBJ1-2; tentatively, D is TRBD1 (5 bases). The CDR3 totals 17 residues. The ends were cut back, 7 bases at V and 2 bases at J, with 24 bases in the middle. CDR1 is SGHRS, CDR2 YFSETQ, per germline. The CDR3 region has the DNA TGCGCCAGCGATCCGGGACTGAGACCCACCATAAACTATGGCTACACCTTC. Translation gives CASDPGLRPTINYGYTF.

The chain is built from TRBV2 and TRBJ1-1; no reliable D call. The germline V and J ends were trimmed by 6 bases and 7 bases, with 12 bases remaining between them. Germline assignment: CDR1 SNHLY and CDR2 FYNNEI. CDR3 size: 12 residues. This CDR3 reads CASRPGLLEAFF. The CDR3 DNA follows: TGTGCCAGCAGACCCGGACTGCTTGAAGCTTTCTTT. Full variable domain (remainder filled in from reference TRBV2 and TRBJ1-1): EPEVTQTPSHQVTQMGQEVILRCVPISNHLYFYWYRQILGQKVEFLVSFYNNEISEKSEIFDDQFSVERPDGSNFTLKIRSTKLEDSAMYFCASRPGLLEAFFGQGTRLTVV.

The chain uses TRBV27 and TRBJ2-2, with unresolved D. The CDR3 has 11 amino acids. The germline V gene has CDR1 MNHEY and CDR2 SMNVEV (reference sequence). Trimming cost V 8 bases and J 9 bases, with 10 bases left between them. The CDR3 loop is CASGWARELFF. The CDR3 nucleotides read TGTGCCAGCGGCTGGGCCCGGGAGCTGTTTTTT.

The chain is built from TRBV10-3 and TRBJ1-4; the match to TRBD1 covers 7 bases. CDR1 is ENHRY, CDR2 SYGVKD, per germline. With V trimmed by 7 bases and J by 6 bases, 11 bases remained unmatched. The CDR3 consists of 15 residues. CDR3 nucleotides: TGTGCCATCAAGAAAACAGGGGAGAGGGATGAAAAACTGTTTTTT. Translating gives CAIKKTGERDEKLFF.

V gene TRBV7-9 combines with J gene TRBJ2-7; the match to TRBD1 covers 7 bases. The CDR3 extends over 15 amino acids. Germline V lookup: CDR1 SEHNR, CDR2 FQNEAQ (reference sequence). The V gene end was trimmed by 5 bases and the J gene end by 1 base; junction bases not matched to a gene: 8. The CDR3 loop is CASSAPEQGSYEQYV. Written as DNA, the CDR3 is TGTGCCAGCAGCGCGCCGGAACAGGGGTCCTACGAGCAGTACGTC.

This clone has more than one count but fewer than ten. The rearrangement joins TRBV27 to TRBJ2-1, with TRBD2 matching over 10 bases. CDR1 and CDR2 from the germline V gene are MNHEY and SMNVEV (reference sequence). With 3 bases clipped from V and 15 bases from J, the junction kept 23 bases outside the gene matches. CDR3 length equals 18 residues. The CDR3 bases are TGTGCCAGCAGTTTCTACCCAATAAAACTAGCGGGGCCGCGTTCTTTGTTCTTC. Its protein product is CASSFYPIKLAGPRSLFF.

The rearrangement links TRBV9 to TRBJ2-3; 10 positions match TRBD2. Germline values: CDR1 SGDLS, CDR2 YYNGEE. The trim removed 0 bases at V and 3 bases at J, leaving 4 bases unmatched. The CDR3 covers 16 residues. In DNA form, the CDR3 reads TGTGCCAGCAGCGTAGGGGGTAGCGGGGGGACAGATACGCAGTATTTT. Translation: CASSVGGSGGTDTQYF.

This clone appeared a single time. The V and J genes are TRBV5-1 and TRBJ1-1; 9 nucleotides agree with TRBD1. The CDR3 extends over 15 amino acids. Germline CDR1 is SGHRS and CDR2 is YFSETQ. The V segment lost 4 bases and the J segment 0 bases; nucleotides outside the gene matches: 4. The CDR3 DNA reads as TGCGCCAGCAGCCAGGGGACAGGGCTGAACACTGAAGCTTTCTTT. Residues: CASSQGTGLNTEAFF.

Here the CDR3 DNA reads TGCAGCGTTGAAATCAGGGTAGATGCTAATAATTCACCCCTCCACTTT. Translating it yields CSVEIRVDANNSPLHF. This chain uses TRBV29-1 with TRBJ1-6; D is possibly TRBD1 (5 bases). V gave up 2 bases and J gave up 5 bases, with 16 bases separating them. The germline CDR1 and CDR2 sequences are SQVTM and ANQGSEA. This CDR3 region has 16 residues.